Given below is one TCR beta chain in context. The target antigen is unknown. The read gets to within 3 residues of the CDR3 end, and the germline J gene fills in the rest. The repertoire was sequenced with immunoSEQ multiplex PCR; TCRdb's copy has only in-frame clones and lacks some. The sample table includes under 30,000 clones. The data stem from a study of TET2 disruption in CD19-targeted CAR T cells. Treatment of the sample: autologous CTL019 cells: CD19 CAR with 4-1BB and CD3 zeta domains. A CD19 CAR with TCR zeta and 4-1BB domains was used. CTL019 was manufactured from peripheral blood T cells obtained by leukapheresis. Looked up from germline, CDR1 is DFQATT and CDR2 is SNEGSKA (reference sequence). This CDR3 spans 16 amino acids.

V usage is TRBV20-1 and J usage is TRBJ2-5, with TRBD1 matching over 8 bases. The source of this sequence is a man between 65 and 85 years old with chronic lymphocytic leukemia. This material consisted of CD8- CAR+ T cells sorted from cultured blood T cells, taken for CD19 CAR T cell therapy. Specified subset: CD8-negative CAR-positive T cells from the infusion product. The CDR3 bases that were read are TGCAGTGCTAGCAGTCTCGACAGGGGATTCACAGCTACC. This sequence encodes CSASSLDRGFTAT. From start to end, the CDR3 is CSASSLDRGFTATQYF.